This entry lists 6 T cell receptor beta chains sequenced from one sample in a study of T cells in Graves' hyperthyroidism and ophthalmopathy. RNA transcripts provided the source from which TCR beta CDR3 regions were amplified. Initially, a first-round RT-PCR of the TCR CDR3 employed the HTBI primer set. TCRdb re-analysed the multiplex PCR reads in MiXCR, keeping a single row per CDR3 protein. The sample holds about 600,000 distinct CDR3 sequences; about 14% are singletons and the top ten take under 15%. The sequenced sample consisted of blood. The receptors were gathered from a woman in her forties or fifties with Graves' ophthalmopathy.

The sample holds a few counts of this clonotype. The CDR3 reads CASSQAGGGYNEQFF. The CDR3 DNA is TGTGCCAGCAGTCAAGCGGGAGGGGGTTACAATGAGCAGTTCTTC. The chain has TRBV11-2 and TRBJ2-1; 10 bases fit TRBD2. Trimming cost V 6 bases and J 4 bases; bases outside gene matches: 6. Germline V lookup: CDR1 SGHAT, CDR2 FQNNGV. This CDR3 region has 15 residues.

This clonotype has at least ten counts. The rearrangement uses TRBV12-3 or TRBV12-4 and TRBJ2-5, with no clear D. Trimming cost V 7 bases and J 5 bases, with 14 bases left between them. The CDR3 extends over 13 amino acids. For the CDR3, the DNA is TGTGCCAGCACCGCCCAGGAATGGGAGACCCAGTACTTC. It codes for CASTAQEWETQYF.

The V call is TRBV9, the J call TRBJ2-5; weak D call: TRBD2 (5 bases). Trimming shortened V by 4 bases and J by 2 bases, and 12 bases separated the two germline ends. There are 14 residues in the CDR3. CDR1 is SGDLS and CDR2 is YYNGEE in the germline V gene. CDR3: CASSSLGLQETQYF. CDR3 nucleotide sequence: TGTGCCAGCAGCTCACTAGGACTTCAAGAGACCCAGTACTTC.

This clonotype occurred many times. This chain joins TRBV19 and TRBJ1-1; the D gene is possibly TRBD1 (5 bases). The V gene lost 3 bases and the J gene lost 8 bases, with 13 bases spanning the gap. The germline V gene encodes CDR1 LNHDA and CDR2 SQIVND (reference sequence). The CDR3 extends over 13 amino acids. The CDR3, as DNA: TGTGCCAGTAGTATTTCCCAGGGCCAGGAAGCTTTCTTT. Amino acids: CASSISQGQEAFF.

CDR3 in amino acids: CASRLRDRDVEQFF. CDR3 nucleotides: TGTGCCAGTAGATTACGGGACAGGGATGTTGAGCAGTTCTTC. J is TRBJ2-1 and V is TRBV19; TRBD1 matches 9 bases. Per germline, CDR1 LNHDA and CDR2 SQIVND (reference sequence). This CDR3 has 14 residues. V shed 6 bases, J shed 9 bases, and the junction held 9 bases outside the gene matches. Together with reference TRBV19 and TRBJ2-1, the CDR3 gives the full variable domain: DGGITQSPKYLFRKEGQNVTLSCEQNLNHDAMYWYRQDPGQGLRLIYYSQIVNDFQKGDIAEGYSVSREKKESFPLTVTSAQKNPTAFYLCASRLRDRDVEQFFGPGTRLTVL.

At least ten counts were recorded for this clonotype. This chain joins TRBV11-3 and TRBJ2-7; D gene uncertain. V lost 5 bases, J lost 8 bases, and 13 bases lay in between. Germline CDR1 SGHNT, CDR2 YENEEA. The CDR3 is made up of 12 amino acids. For the CDR3, the DNA is TGTGCCAGCAGCCCTTATGGTGGTCAGCAGTACTTC. Translated, it gives CASSPYGGQQYF. Complete variable domain (other parts from reference TRBV11-3 and TRBJ2-7): EAGVVQSPRYKIIEKKQPVAFWCNPISGHNTLYWYLQNLGQGPELLIRYENEEAVDDSQLPKDRFSAERLKGVDSTLKIQPAELGDSAVYLCASSPYGGQQYFGPGTRLTVT.